One sample yielded the 15 T cell receptor beta chains listed below, sequenced in a study of low-dose radiotherapy and immunotherapy resistance in tumors. Time point defined: before trial treatment. Primers used for first-strand cDNA, a TRAV- and TRBV-specific set, covered both alpha and beta chains. TCRs were amplified for approximately 22 PCR cycles with a constant-region primer and V-primer adapter. TCRdb reprocessed the reads via MiXCR and lists one record per CDR3 protein. The sample consists of around 99,000 distinct CDR3 sequences, under 10% of them appearing once. The sequences come from PBMCs, collected before treatment. These receptors all stem from a male donor with prostate cancer.

This clonotype has a count of ten or more. This chain links TRBV7-2 with TRBJ2-2; 7 nucleotides align to TRBD2. The CDR3 covers 16 residues. Germline-derived CDR1 and CDR2 are SGHTA and FQGNSA. Trimming took 0 bases from V and 0 from J; bases not matched to a gene: 1. CDR3 protein: CASSLAGLANTGELFF. The CDR3 nucleotides read TGTGCCAGCAGCTTAGCCGGACTAGCGAACACCGGGGAGCTGTTTTTT.

The V gene is TRBV28, the J gene TRBJ2-4; TRBD1 aligns across 7 bases. V shed 5 bases, J shed 8 bases, and the junction held 9 bases outside the gene matches. Germline CDR1 MDHEN, CDR2 SYDVKM. This CDR3 contains 14 residues. The CDR3: CASSLLTGKYIQYF. The CDR3 region has the DNA TGTGCCAGCAGTCTACTGACAGGGAAGTACATTCAGTACTTC.

This clonotype was detected ten times or more. The chain has TRBV20-1 and TRBJ2-7; D perhaps matches TRBD1 (6 bases). V was cut by 6 bases and J by 2 bases, with 23 bases left in between. The germline V gene encodes CDR1 DFQATT and CDR2 SNEGSKA (reference sequence). The CDR3 loop spans 16 amino acids. CDR3 DNA sequence: TGCAGTGCCCCCGCAGGGGCAAAAAGCAGTCCCTACGAGCAGTACTTC. Translation: CSAPAGAKSSPYEQYF.

This clonotype has just one count. V is TRBV4-3 and J is TRBJ2-1, with a possible D match to TRBD1 (5 bases). Trimming removed 3 bases from V and 2 bases from J, with 5 bases in between. CDR1 LGHNA and CDR2 YSLEER come from the germline V gene. The CDR3 covers 13 residues. The CDR3 DNA sequence: TGCGCCAGCAGCCAGGACACCTACAATGAGCAGTTCTTC. As protein: CASSQDTYNEQFF.

This clonotype has a count of ten or more. V is TRBV12-3 or TRBV12-4 and J is TRBJ1-5, with 7 bases identical to TRBD1. The CDR3 sequence is 16 residues long. Trimming removed 1 base from V and 3 bases from J; junction bases left unmatched: 6. Here the CDR3 reads CASSLGTGQINQPQHF. In DNA form, the CDR3 reads TGTGCCAGCAGTTTAGGGACGGGACAGATCAATCAGCCCCAGCATTTT.

This chain links TRBV7-9 with TRBJ1-1, with D perhaps matching TRBD1 (5 bases). This CDR3 has 13 residues. The V gene lost 8 bases and the J gene lost 3 bases, with 13 bases spanning the gap. Germline V lookup: CDR1 SEHNR, CDR2 FQNEAQ (reference sequence). Here the CDR3 DNA reads TGTGCCAGCTCTTGGGGGGGGGACACTGAAGCTTTCTTT. Its protein is CASSWGGDTEAFF.

A note on this clonotype: A single base is all that separates this from a far larger clone, so a read error is likely. The rearrangement links TRBV11-2 to TRBJ2-2; a weak D match, TRBD2 (7 bases). Germline loops: CDR1 SGHAT, CDR2 FQNNGV. With 1 base removed from V and 3 bases from J, the gap between germline ends came to 9 bases. This CDR3 region has 15 residues. The CDR3 loop reads CASSLGGGDTGELFF. CDR3 in DNA: TGTGCCAGCAGCTTAGGCGGGGGCGACACCGGGGAGCTGTTTTTT.

This clonotype occurred many times. The chain is built from TRBV28 and TRBJ1-2; D not certain. This CDR3 comprises 13 residues. Germline assignment: CDR1 MDHEN and CDR2 SYDVKM. V lost 5 bases and J lost 2, with 9 bases in between. The CDR3 sequence is CASSQETNYGYTF. The CDR3, as DNA: TGTGCCAGCAGTCAGGAAACCAACTATGGCTACACCTTC.

This clonotype was picked up many times. This rearrangement joins TRBV20-1 to TRBJ1-2, with a weak D call TRBD1 (6 bases). CDR1 DFQATT and CDR2 SNEGSKA come from the germline V gene (reference sequence). The germline V and J ends were trimmed by 8 bases and 7 bases, with 17 bases remaining between them. The CDR3 is 12 amino acids. The DNA of the CDR3 is TGCAGTCCGCGGACACAGGGAAGTGGCTACACCTTC. This gives the protein CSPRTQGSGYTF.

This clonotype was seen ten or more times. The chain couples TRBV7-9 to TRBJ2-6; D not certain. The CDR3 is 14 residues long. V was trimmed by 1 base and J by 4 bases, leaving 5 bases between them. Germline lookup yields CDR1 SEHNR and CDR2 FQNEAQ (reference sequence). The CDR3 here is CASSLGVGANVLTF. The CDR3 DNA reads as TGTGCCAGCAGCTTAGGGGTGGGGGCCAACGTCCTGACTTTC.

At least ten counts were recorded for this clonotype. The genes are TRBV7-2 and TRBJ2-5, with unresolved D. Germline-derived CDR1 and CDR2 are SGHTA and FQGNSA. CDR3 length equals 13 residues. Trimming removed 0 bases at V and 0 bases at J, with 2 bases between. The CDR3 DNA reads as TGTGCCAGCAGCTTAGCGTACCAAGAGACCCAGTACTTC. Translating it yields CASSLAYQETQYF. Filled out from reference TRBV7-2 and TRBJ2-5, the complete variable domain reads GAGVSQSPSNKVTEKGKDVELRCDPISGHTALYWYRQSLGQGLEFLIYFQGNSAPDKSGLPSDRFSAERTGGSVSTLTIQRTQQEDSAVYLCASSLAYQETQYFGPGTRLLVL.

The chain combines TRBV5-8 with TRBJ1-6; D remains unclear. The germline V and J ends were trimmed by 1 base and 9 bases, with 20 bases remaining between them. The CDR3 totals 17 residues. Germline V gene sequence: CDR1 SGHTS, CDR2 YDEGEE. The CDR3 DNA sequence: TGTGCCAGCAGCTTGTTGGTGACAAAGGGATTCGGTTCACCCCTCCACTTT. Translating gives CASSLLVTKGFGSPLHF.

The chain uses TRBV2 and TRBJ1-2; a weak D match, TRBD1 (5 bases). The CDR3 extends over 13 amino acids. The ends were cut back, 7 bases at V and 4 bases at J, with 13 bases in the middle. CDR1 and CDR2 from the germline V gene are SNHLY and FYNNEI. In DNA form, the CDR3 reads TGTGCCAGCAACTTCGACAGAACCTATGGCTACACCTTC. This gives the protein CASNFDRTYGYTF.

The rearrangement joins TRBV7-9 to TRBJ2-1; 7 bases agree with TRBD1. V shed 6 bases, J shed 2 bases, and the junction held 4 bases outside the gene matches. This CDR3 is built from 14 residues. Germline assignment: CDR1 SEHNR and CDR2 FQNEAQ (reference sequence). The CDR3 DNA reads as TGTGCCAGCAGAAGGACAGGTACCTACAATGAGCAGTTCTTC. It yields the protein CASRRTGTYNEQFF.

In its sample, this clonotype was seen many times. CDR3 sequence: CASSLVDSRGEKLFF. The CDR3 coding sequence is TGTGCCAGCAGCTTAGTGGACAGTCGTGGTGAAAAACTGTTTTTT. The gene calls are TRBV7-8 and TRBJ1-4; a weak D match, TRBD1 (6 bases). Looked up from germline, CDR1 is SGHVS and CDR2 is FQNEAQ. The CDR3 spans 15 residues. Trimming stripped 1 base from V and 7 bases from J, with 13 bases between. Supplemented by reference TRBV7-8 and TRBJ1-4, the full variable domain reads GAGVSQSPRYKVAKRGQDVALRCDPISGHVSLFWYQQALGQGPEFLTYFQNEAQLDKSGLPSDRFFAERPEGSVSTLKIQRTQQEDSAVYLCASSLVDSRGEKLFFGSGTQLSVL.